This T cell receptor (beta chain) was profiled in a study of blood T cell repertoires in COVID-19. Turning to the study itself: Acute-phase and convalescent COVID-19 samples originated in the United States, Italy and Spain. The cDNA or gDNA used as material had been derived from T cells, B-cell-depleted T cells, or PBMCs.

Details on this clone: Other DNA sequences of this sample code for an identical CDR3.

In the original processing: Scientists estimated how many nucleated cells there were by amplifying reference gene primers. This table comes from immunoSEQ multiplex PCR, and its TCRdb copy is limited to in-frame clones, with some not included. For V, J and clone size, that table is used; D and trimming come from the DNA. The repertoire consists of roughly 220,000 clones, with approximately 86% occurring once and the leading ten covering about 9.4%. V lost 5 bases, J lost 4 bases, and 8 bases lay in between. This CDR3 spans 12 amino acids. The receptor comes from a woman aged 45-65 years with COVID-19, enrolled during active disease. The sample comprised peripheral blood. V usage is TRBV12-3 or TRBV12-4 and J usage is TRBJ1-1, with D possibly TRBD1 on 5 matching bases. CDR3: CASSPGGTEAFF. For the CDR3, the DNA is TGTGCCAGCAGTCCCGGGGGCACTGAAGCTTTCTTT.